Below, 17 T cell receptor beta chains from the same sample are listed, as sequenced in a study of cytomegalovirus exposure and HLA in healthy donors. Primers for the PCR totalled 60 Vbeta and 13 Jbeta. The data were produced by immunoSEQ multiplex PCR, yet TCRdb's version contains in-frame clones alone and is incomplete. The sample yields 130,000 or so clones, around 70% seen once. Sequencing was carried out using PBMCs. These receptors all come from a woman in her thirties or forties in good health and CMV-seropositive.

V gene TRBV5-4 combines with J gene TRBJ1-1, with D unclear. V dropped 4 bases and J dropped 1 base, with 14 bases sitting between them. The CDR3 is made up of 15 amino acids. Germline CDR1 SGHNT, CDR2 YYREEE (reference sequence). The CDR3 here is CASSDHREANTEAFF. CDR3 DNA: TGTGCCAGCAGCGATCACCGGGAGGCGAACACTGAAGCTTTCTTT.

The chain links TRBV7-2 to TRBJ1-3; D uncertain. Germline CDR1 SGHTA, CDR2 FQGNSA. This CDR3 region has 14 residues. The germline V and J ends were trimmed by 1 base and 4 bases, with 8 bases remaining between them. Here the CDR3 reads CASSLGQIGNTIYF. DNA for the CDR3: TGTGCCAGCAGCTTAGGGCAGATCGGAAACACCATATATTTT.

The chain joins TRBV9 to TRBJ2-3; 10 bases agree with TRBD2. From germline, CDR1 is SGDLS and CDR2 YYNGEE. The CDR3 has 16 amino acids. J gave up 3 bases and V 4 bases, and 8 bases lay outside the gene matches. CDR3 sequence (DNA): TGTGCCAGCAGCCCCCTAGCGGGAGTGGAGACAGATACGCAGTATTTT. It is translated as CASSPLAGVETDTQYF. The whole variable domain, filled in from reference TRBV9 and TRBJ2-3, reads DSGVTQTPKHLITATGQRVTLRCSPRSGDLSVYWYQQSLDQGLQFLIQYYNGEERAKGNILERFSAQQFPDLHSELNLSSLELGDSALYFCASSPLAGVETDTQYFGPGTRLTVL.

This clone was counted a single time. This sequence joins TRBV10-3 and TRBJ1-1, with D unresolved. The V and J ends lost 11 bases and 1 base respectively, with 11 bases between them. The CDR3 sequence is 12 residues long. CDR1 and CDR2 (germline): ENHRY, SYGVKD. The CDR3 coding sequence is TGTGCCTCCAGAGACTGGAACACTGAAGCTTTCTTT. Translated: CASRDWNTEAFF.

The rearrangement links TRBV7-2 to TRBJ2-4; 10 bases line up with TRBD2. Unmatched junction bases numbered 9, after V lost 7 bases and J lost 3 bases. This CDR3 has 16 amino acids. CDR1 and CDR2 (germline): SGHTA, FQGNSA. CDR3 DNA sequence: TGTGCCAGCACCCAAGGGAGCGGGGGGGTCAAAAACATTCAGTACTTC. Its protein is CASTQGSGGVKNIQYF.

This chain links TRBV2 with TRBJ2-7; TRBD2 agrees at 10 bases. CDR3 length: 14 amino acids. V gave up 8 bases and J gave up 1 base; unmatched junction bases: 5. Looked up from germline, CDR1 is SNHLY and CDR2 is FYNNEI. DNA of the CDR3: TGTGCCAGCCTCCCGGGACTAGCGTCCTACGAGCAGTACTTC. Its protein is CASLPGLASYEQYF.

V is TRBV28 and J is TRBJ1-1, with a tentative D call TRBD1 (5 bases). This CDR3 region has 13 residues. Trimming stripped 6 bases from V and 0 bases from J, with 8 bases between. Per germline, CDR1 MDHEN and CDR2 SYDVKM. The CDR3, as DNA: TGTGCCAGCAGACAACAGGTGAACACTGAAGCTTTCTTT. This translates into CASRQQVNTEAFF. The whole variable domain, filled in from reference TRBV28 and TRBJ1-1, reads DVKVTQSSRYLVKRTGEKVFLECVQDMDHENMFWYRQDPGLGLRLIYFSYDVKMKEKGDIPEGYSVSREKKERFSLILESASTNQTSMYLCASRQQVNTEAFFGQGTRLTVV.

In this sample, this clone turned up once. The J gene is TRBJ1-2, the V gene TRBV19; a possible D gene is TRBD1 (6 bases). Germline V CDR1 and CDR2: LNHDA, SQIVND (reference sequence). With 7 bases removed from V and 1 base from J, the gap between germline ends came to 19 bases. The CDR3 sequence is 16 residues long. CDR3 in DNA: TGTGCCAGTACCCAGGACGCAGGGGACTATAACTATGGCTACACCTTC. Translating gives CASTQDAGDYNYGYTF.

CDR3 sequence (DNA): TGTGCCAGCAGCCTTACAGGGGGGAATGGTCAGCCCCAGCATTTT. It translates to CASSLTGGNGQPQHF. V and J are TRBV7-8 and TRBJ1-5; TRBD1 agrees at 8 bases. The CDR3 is made up of 15 amino acids. Germline assignment: CDR1 SGHVS and CDR2 FQNEAQ. Trimming removed 5 bases from V and 6 bases from J; junction bases left unmatched: 9.

This clone occurred a few times. The V gene is TRBV7-2, the J gene TRBJ2-3, with 7 bases matching TRBD2. CDR1 is SGHTA, CDR2 FQGNSA, per germline. The length of the CDR3 is 19 residues. With V trimmed by 7 bases and J by 0 bases, 19 bases remained unmatched. The CDR3 region is CASNDGAGVPLLSTDTQYF. CDR3 in DNA: TGTGCCAGCAACGACGGGGCGGGAGTTCCCCTTCTAAGCACAGATACGCAGTATTTT.

The genes are TRBV6-1 and TRBJ2-2; the D gene is possibly TRBD1 (6 bases). The CDR3 totals 14 residues. From germline, CDR1 is MNHNS and CDR2 SASEGT. Deletions cut 6 bases from V and 1 base from J, with 9 bases between. The CDR3 region is CASSATGNTGELFF. The CDR3 nucleotides are TGTGCCAGCAGCGCGACAGGGAACACCGGGGAGCTGTTTTTT.

The chain joins TRBV28 to TRBJ2-3; 14 bases are a match to TRBD2. V gave up 3 bases and J gave up 3 bases; unmatched junction bases: 5. CDR1 is MDHEN, CDR2 SYDVKM, per germline. The CDR3 totals 17 residues. The CDR3 spells CASSFPGTSGRTDTQYF. CDR3 bases: TGTGCCAGCAGTTTCCCGGGGACTAGCGGGAGAACAGATACGCAGTATTTT.

The chain links TRBV7-2 to TRBJ2-3; D is perhaps TRBD2 (5 bases). CDR3 size: 16 residues. Trimming cost V 6 bases and J 4 bases, with 20 bases left between them. CDR1 SGHTA and CDR2 FQGNSA come from the germline V gene. CDR3: CASRELGAAGADTQYF. Written as DNA, the CDR3 is TGTGCCAGCAGGGAGCTGGGAGCGGCGGGCGCAGATACGCAGTATTTT.

The chain combines TRBV4-3 with TRBJ1-5, with D possibly being TRBD1 (6 bases). There are 15 residues in the CDR3. The germline CDR1 and CDR2 sequences are LGHNA and YSLEER. V was clipped by 1 base and J by 7 bases, with 14 bases between them. CDR3 sequence reads: CASSQVQGSGQPQHF. Here the CDR3 DNA reads TGCGCCAGCAGCCAAGTACAGGGATCAGGGCAGCCCCAGCATTTT.

This clone was counted only a few times. CDR3 loop: CASSLEQLHTGELFF. The CDR3 DNA sequence: TGTGCCAGCAGCTTAGAACAGCTTCACACCGGGGAGCTGTTTTTT. This rearrangement joins TRBV7-9 to TRBJ2-2; no definite D call. V lost 1 base, J lost 3 bases, and 9 bases lay in between. Germline CDR1 reads SEHNR; CDR2 reads FQNEAQ (reference sequence). The CDR3 is 15 amino acids. Based on the CDR3 plus reference TRBV7-9 and TRBJ2-2, the full variable domain is DTGVSQNPRHKITKRGQNVTFRCDPISEHNRLYWYRQTLGQGPEFLTYFQNEAQLEKSRLLSDRFSAERPKGSFSTLEIQRTEQGDSAMYLCASSLEQLHTGELFFGEGSRLTVL.

This sequence joins TRBV7-2 and TRBJ2-7; D perhaps matches TRBD2 (6 bases). From germline, CDR1 is SGHTA and CDR2 FQGNSA. The ends were cut back, 1 base at V and 4 bases at J, with 17 bases in the middle. The length of the CDR3 is 16 residues. In DNA form, the CDR3 reads TGTGCCAGCAGCTTAGTATCCCGGGCTAGCGTTTACGAGCAGTACTTC. This gives the protein CASSLVSRASVYEQYF. Looking up the rest from reference TRBV7-2 and TRBJ2-7 gives the full variable domain: GAGVSQSPSNKVTEKGKDVELRCDPISGHTALYWYRQSLGQGLEFLIYFQGNSAPDKSGLPSDRFSAERTGGSVSTLTIQRTQQEDSAVYLCASSLVSRASVYEQYFGPGTRLTVT.

This clone came up a few times. The chain recombines TRBV7-8 with TRBJ1-1; 9 nucleotides agree with TRBD1. The germline CDR1 and CDR2 sequences are SGHVS and FQNEAQ. Germline trimming cut 4 bases from V and 1 base from J; bases unmatched to any gene: 1. CDR3 size: 14 residues. The CDR3, as DNA: TGTGCCAGCAGCTCGGGACAGGGGAACACTGAAGCTTTCTTT. Protein sequence: CASSSGQGNTEAFF.